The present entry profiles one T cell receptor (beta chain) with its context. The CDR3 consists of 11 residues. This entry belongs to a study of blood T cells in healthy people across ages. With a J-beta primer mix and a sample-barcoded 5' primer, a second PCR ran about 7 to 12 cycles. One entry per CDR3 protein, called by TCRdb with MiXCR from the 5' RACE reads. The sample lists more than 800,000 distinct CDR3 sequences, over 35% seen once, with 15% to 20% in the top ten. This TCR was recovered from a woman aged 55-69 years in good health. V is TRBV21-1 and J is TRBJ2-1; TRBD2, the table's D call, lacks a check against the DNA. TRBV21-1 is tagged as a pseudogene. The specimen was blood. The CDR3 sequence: CASSSAGEQFF. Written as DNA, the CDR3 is TGTGCCAGCAGCAGTGCGGGCGAGCAGTTCTTC.